The clone carrying this T cell receptor beta chain was seen ten or more times. Its antigen is unknown. TCRdb fed the RACE reads into MiXCR, producing one record per CDR3 protein. The sample records over 300,000 distinct CDR3 sequences, approximately 5% being singletons. Time point specified: pre-sensitization, week 0. Sample treatment: therapeutic diphenylcyclopropenone sensitization with weekly scalp DPC. The data belong to a study of human T cells and chemical hapten exposure. Turning to the study itself: The use of 2% DPC on roughly 2 cm by roughly 2 cm of upper inner arm skin constituted sensitization. Enrolled patients were predominantly female and had alopecia areata, totalis or universalis. Study conclusions and caveats: Patch test score tracked positively with PT1 expanded TCR counts.

The germline V gene has CDR1 MDHEN and CDR2 SYDVKM. This CDR3 region has 14 residues. With 5 bases removed from V and 1 base from J, the gap between germline ends came to 10 bases. The starting material was whole blood, obtained in connection with sensitization to the hapten diphenylcyclopropenone (DPC). The chain couples TRBV28 to TRBJ2-3; D call uncertain. The receptor was derived from a woman in her 50s with alopecia areata. Some clones in this sample may be carry-over from other donors' samples. The CDR3 region is CASSVPGRTDTQYF. DNA for the CDR3: TGTGCCAGCAGTGTGCCTGGACGCACAGATACGCAGTATTTT.